The next 21 T cell receptor beta chains were all read from a single sample in a study of shared clonotypes between healthy human individuals (dated by TCRdb to about 2020). The method was the immunoSEQ multiplex PCR assay. TCRdb obtained this table from immuneACCESS and retained in-frame rearrangements with V and J assigned. These tables miss some clones; where compared with another copy, unresolved V genes account for less than half of the shortfall, and the remainder is unexplained. This sample gives about 1 million clones in total; 75% to 80% of them show up just once. The top ten clonotypes cover 0.4% to 0.55% of the sample. Sequencing input: memory CD4+ T cells from PBMCs. The cell subset or site label for this specimen denotes: CD45RA-negative fraction. These receptors all stem from a man younger than 35 in good health. Some clones in this sample may be carry-over from other donors' samples.

The V gene is TRBV4-2, the J gene TRBJ2-1; 11 bases agree with TRBD2. The CDR3 has 16 amino acids. The junction had 4 bases not matched to a gene; V was cut back by 1 base and J by 5 bases. Per germline, CDR1 LGHNA and CDR2 YNFKEQ. DNA of the CDR3: TGTGCCAGCAGCCAAGTGTTAGCGGGGGGGGACAATGAGCAGTTCTTC. Protein product: CASSQVLAGGDNEQFF.

The V gene is TRBV30, the J gene TRBJ2-7, with 11 positions matching TRBD2. The CDR3 totals 13 residues. Germline V gives CDR1 GTSNPN, CDR2 SVGIG (reference sequence). The V and J ends lost 4 bases and 5 bases, in that order; junction bases with no gene match: 4. The CDR3 here is CAWTSGRFNEQYF. The CDR3 DNA reads as TGTGCCTGGACTAGCGGGAGGTTCAACGAGCAGTACTTC.

At least ten counts were recorded for this clone. J is TRBJ2-3 and V is TRBV27; D gene unclear. Trimming removed 10 bases at V and 2 bases at J, with 4 bases between. CDR1 and CDR2 from the germline V gene are MNHEY and SMNVEV (reference sequence). The CDR3 sequence is 10 residues long. Here the CDR3 reads CANLTDTQYF. CDR3 DNA sequence: TGTGCCAACCTCACAGATACGCAGTATTTT.

This clone has a single count. J is TRBJ1-6 and V is TRBV28, with 7 nucleotides matching TRBD1. The CDR3 loop spans 15 amino acids. V trimming: 6 bases; J trimming: 10 bases; junction bases outside the gene matches: 12. CDR1 and CDR2 (germline): MDHEN, SYDVKM. CDR3 DNA sequence: TGTGCCAGCAGCTCCCCGACAGGGCGAGGATCACCCCTCCACTTT. Translated: CASSSPTGRGSPLHF.

The chain has TRBV30 and TRBJ1-2; weak D call: TRBD1 (5 bases). The V and J ends lost 8 bases and 5 bases respectively, with 15 bases between them. This CDR3 has 12 amino acids. The germline gives CDR1 GTSNPN, CDR2 SVGIG (reference sequence). Here the CDR3 reads CALRGSPYGYTF. DNA of the CDR3: TGTGCCCTCCGGGGGTCCCCATATGGCTACACCTTC.

This clone showed up just once. The V and J genes are TRBV5-1 and TRBJ1-1; D might be TRBD1 (6 bases). The CDR3 extends over 15 amino acids. CDR1 SGHRS and CDR2 YFSETQ come from the germline V gene. The V gene lost 1 base and the J gene lost 4 bases, with 14 bases spanning the gap. CDR3 DNA: TGCGCCAGCAGCTTGTCTCAGGGGACGATCACTGAAGCTTTCTTT. Encoded protein: CASSLSQGTITEAFF. Using reference TRBV5-1 and TRBJ1-1 for the parts outside the CDR3, the full variable domain is KAGVTQTPRYLIKTRGQQVTLSCSPISGHRSVSWYQQTPGQGLQFLFEYFSETQRNKGNFPGRFSGRQFSNSRSEMNVSTLELGDSALYLCASSLSQGTITEAFFGQGTRLTVV.

V is TRBV5-1 and J is TRBJ2-3; D is uncertain. CDR1 is SGHRS, CDR2 YFSETQ, per germline. Trimming stripped 1 base from V and 0 bases from J, with 6 bases between. The length of the CDR3 is 14 residues. In nucleotides, the CDR3 is TGCGCCAGCAGCTTGAGGCTGAGCACAGATACGCAGTATTTT. Its translation: CASSLRLSTDTQYF.

The chain recombines TRBV30 with TRBJ1-4; maybe TRBD1 (5 bases). Germline V gene data show CDR1 as GTSNPN and CDR2 as SVGIG (reference sequence). The V and J ends lost 6 bases and 8 bases respectively, with 16 bases between them. The CDR3 is 13 residues long. The CDR3 here is CACGGAAGEKLFF. CDR3 nucleotides: TGTGCCTGTGGCGGGGCGGCTGGAGAAAAACTGTTTTTT.

CDR3 sequence: CASSYRGAKNIQYF. The CDR3 DNA follows: TGTGCCAGCAGTTACCGGGGAGCCAAAAACATTCAGTACTTC. The chain employs TRBV6-6 and TRBJ2-4; D may be TRBD2 (5 bases). V dropped 2 bases and J dropped 0 bases, with 5 bases sitting between them. Germline V gene sequence: CDR1 MNHNY, CDR2 SVGAGI (reference sequence). The CDR3 loop spans 14 amino acids.

V gene TRBV5-1 combines with J gene TRBJ1-2; perhaps TRBD1 as D (5 bases). Germline CDR1 reads SGHRS; CDR2 reads YFSETQ. The CDR3 is 14 amino acids. Trimming removed 0 bases at V and 4 bases at J, with 10 bases between. The CDR3, as DNA: TGCGCCAGCAGCTTGGGTGGACATTCCTATGGCTACACCTTC. Translation: CASSLGGHSYGYTF.

The sample holds one count of this clone. J is TRBJ2-1 and V is TRBV23-1; TRBD1 agrees at 8 bases. TRBV23-1 is placed among ORFs of uncertain function. The CDR3 covers 17 residues. V trimming: 2 bases; J trimming: 0 bases; junction bases outside the gene matches: 6. The CDR3 sequence: CASSQPQGASSYNEQFF. The CDR3 DNA sequence: TGCGCCAGCAGTCAACCCCAGGGGGCAAGCTCCTACAATGAGCAGTTCTTC.

The chain combines TRBV29-1 with TRBJ2-7; 9 nucleotides align to TRBD1. Germline V gene lookup returns CDR1 SQVTM and CDR2 ANQGSEA. The CDR3 is made up of 13 amino acids. CDR3 region: CSVEGQGKGEQYF. CDR3 DNA: TGCAGTGTCGAGGGACAGGGCAAGGGCGAGCAGTACTTC.

The chain links TRBV5-4 to TRBJ1-1; D is possibly TRBD1 (5 bases). Looked up from germline, CDR1 is SGHNT and CDR2 is YYREEE (reference sequence). This CDR3 has 14 residues. The V and J ends lost 2 bases and 0 bases respectively, with 8 bases between them. CDR3 region: CASSFGGMNTEAFF. The CDR3 coding sequence is TGTGCCAGCAGCTTTGGGGGGATGAACACTGAAGCTTTCTTT.

This clone was seen just once. V is TRBV4-2 and J is TRBJ1-5; 7 nucleotides match TRBD1. The CDR3 extends over 15 amino acids. Losses at the gene ends were 3 bases for V and 1 base for J; bases not matched to a gene: 3. Germline V gene sequence: CDR1 LGHNA, CDR2 YNFKEQ. CDR3: CASSHLTGSNQPQHF. The DNA of the CDR3 is TGTGCCAGCAGCCACTTGACAGGGAGCAATCAGCCCCAGCATTTT.

The V and J genes are TRBV5-1 and TRBJ1-1; D unclear. The germline V and J ends were trimmed by 1 base and 1 base, with 11 bases remaining between them. The CDR3 covers 15 residues. CDR1 SGHRS and CDR2 YFSETQ come from the germline V gene. CDR3: CASSLLGGENTEAFF. The CDR3 nucleotides read TGCGCCAGCAGCTTGCTTGGCGGGGAGAACACTGAAGCTTTCTTT.

This clone was seen just once. The rearrangement joins TRBV5-1 to TRBJ2-5; 10 bases line up with TRBD2. J lost 2 bases, V lost 0 bases, and 1 base had no gene match. Germline-derived CDR1 and CDR2 are SGHRS and YFSETQ. The length of the CDR3 is 15 residues. CDR3 loop: CASSLASGSQETQYF. The CDR3, as DNA: TGCGCCAGCAGCTTGGCTAGCGGGAGTCAAGAGACCCAGTACTTC.

The chain links TRBV21-1 to TRBJ1-2. TRBV21-1 is marked as a pseudogene. The CDR3 is made up of 13 amino acids. CDR3 sequence reads: CASSKATYYGYTF. The CDR3 DNA reads TGTGCCAGCAGCAAAGCAACCTACTATGGCTACACCTTC.

The chain joins TRBV11-3 to TRBJ2-1; 7 bases map to TRBD2. The germline gives CDR1 SGHNT, CDR2 YENEEA. J was trimmed by 2 bases and V by 2 bases; bases with no gene match: 3. The CDR3 has 15 residues. The CDR3 region has the DNA TGTGCCAGCAGCTTACGAGCGGGGACCTACAATGAGCAGTTCTTC. This translates into CASSLRAGTYNEQFF.

The genes are TRBV4-1 and TRBJ2-7; D is undetermined. V was pared by 1 base and J by 1 base, with 8 bases between. Germline V gene lookup returns CDR1 MGHRA and CDR2 YSYEKL. The CDR3 consists of 14 residues. CDR3 in DNA: TGCGCCAGCAGCCAAGGGGATAGATCCTACGAGCAGTACTTC. This translates into CASSQGDRSYEQYF.

This sequence joins TRBV9 and TRBJ1-3; D not resolved. From germline, CDR1 is SGDLS and CDR2 YYNGEE. This CDR3 region has 13 residues. V lost 3 bases, J lost 0 bases, and 4 bases lay in between. The chain's CDR3 is CASSAHSGNTIYF. CDR3 in DNA: TGTGCCAGCAGCGCCCACTCTGGAAACACCATATATTTT.

In this sample, this clone turned up a few times. V is TRBV28 and J is TRBJ2-7; D possibly corresponds to TRBD2 (5 bases). This CDR3 is 17 amino acids long. V shed 1 base and J shed 0 bases, with 16 bases lying between them. In germline, CDR1 is MDHEN, CDR2 SYDVKM. The chain's CDR3 is CASSLSLTRASSYEQYF. The CDR3 nucleotides are TGTGCCAGCAGTTTATCCCTCACGAGGGCCTCCTCCTACGAGCAGTACTTC.